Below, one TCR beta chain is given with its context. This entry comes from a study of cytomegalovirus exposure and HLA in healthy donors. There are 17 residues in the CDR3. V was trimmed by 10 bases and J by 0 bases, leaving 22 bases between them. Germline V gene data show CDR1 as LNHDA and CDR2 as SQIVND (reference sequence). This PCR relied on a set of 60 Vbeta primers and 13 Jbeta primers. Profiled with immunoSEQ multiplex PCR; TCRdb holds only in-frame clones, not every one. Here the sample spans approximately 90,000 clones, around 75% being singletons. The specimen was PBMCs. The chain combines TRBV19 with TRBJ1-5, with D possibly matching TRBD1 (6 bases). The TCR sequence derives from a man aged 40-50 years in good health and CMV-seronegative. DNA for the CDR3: TGTGCCACCCGAAAACAGGGAGGGGGTTATAGCAATCAGCCCCAGCATTTT. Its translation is CATRKQGGGYSNQPQHF.